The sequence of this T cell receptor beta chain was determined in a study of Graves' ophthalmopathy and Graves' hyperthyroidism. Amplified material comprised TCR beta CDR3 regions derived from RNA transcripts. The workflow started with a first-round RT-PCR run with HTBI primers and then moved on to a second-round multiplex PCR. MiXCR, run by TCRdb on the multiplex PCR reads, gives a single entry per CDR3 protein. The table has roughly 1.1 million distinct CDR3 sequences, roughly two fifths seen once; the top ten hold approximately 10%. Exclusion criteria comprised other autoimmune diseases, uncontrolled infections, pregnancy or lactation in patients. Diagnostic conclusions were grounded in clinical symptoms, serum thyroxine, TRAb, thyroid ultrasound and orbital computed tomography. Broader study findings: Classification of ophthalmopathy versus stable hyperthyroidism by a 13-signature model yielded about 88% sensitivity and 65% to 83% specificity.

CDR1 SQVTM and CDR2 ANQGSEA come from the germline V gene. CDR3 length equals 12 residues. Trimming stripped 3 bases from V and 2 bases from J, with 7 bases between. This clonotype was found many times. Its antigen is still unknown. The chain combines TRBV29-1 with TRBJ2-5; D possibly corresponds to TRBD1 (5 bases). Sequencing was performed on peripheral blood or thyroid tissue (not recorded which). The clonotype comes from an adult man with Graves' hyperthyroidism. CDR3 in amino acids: CSVEGLQETQYF. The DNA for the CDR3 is TGCAGCGTTGAGGGGCTACAAGAGACCCAGTACTTC.